This TCR beta chain was sequenced for a study of OX40 agonist ivuxolimab in advanced cancers. The CDR3 has 16 residues. Germline CDR1 reads SGHAT; CDR2 reads FQNNGV. V lost 1 base to trimming and J lost 7 bases; unmatched junction nucleotides: 7. Only in-frame clones appear in the TCRdb table, and some are missing; sequencing was by immunoSEQ multiplex PCR. The data show some 90,000 clones, under 95% seen once. The input for sequencing was CD4+ or CD8+ T cells sorted from blood, taken in a trial of the OX40 agonist ivuxolimab. The TCR sequence derives from an adult with an advanced solid tumor such as melanoma, head and neck, liver or kidney cancer. V gene TRBV11-2 combines with J gene TRBJ2-1; 10 bases align to TRBD2. CDR3 nucleotides: TGTGCCAGCAGCTTAGGGACCGGGACTAGCGTGAATGAGCAGTTCTTC. Its protein product is CASSLGTGTSVNEQFF.